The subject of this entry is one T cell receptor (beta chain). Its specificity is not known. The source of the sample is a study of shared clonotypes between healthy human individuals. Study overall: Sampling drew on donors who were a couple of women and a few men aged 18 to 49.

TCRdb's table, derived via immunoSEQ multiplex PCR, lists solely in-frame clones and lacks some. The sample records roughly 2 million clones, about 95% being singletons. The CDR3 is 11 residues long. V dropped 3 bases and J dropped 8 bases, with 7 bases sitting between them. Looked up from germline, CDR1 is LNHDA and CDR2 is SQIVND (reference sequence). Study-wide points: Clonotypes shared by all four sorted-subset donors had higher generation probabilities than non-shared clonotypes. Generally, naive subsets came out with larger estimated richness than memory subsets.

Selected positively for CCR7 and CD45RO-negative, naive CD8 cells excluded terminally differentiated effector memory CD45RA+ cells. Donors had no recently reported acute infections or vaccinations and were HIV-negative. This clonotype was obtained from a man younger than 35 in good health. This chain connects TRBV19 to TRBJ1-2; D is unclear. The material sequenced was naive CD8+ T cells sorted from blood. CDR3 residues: CASSIFGGYTF. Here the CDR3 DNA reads TGTGCCAGTAGTATTTTCGGAGGCTACACCTTC.